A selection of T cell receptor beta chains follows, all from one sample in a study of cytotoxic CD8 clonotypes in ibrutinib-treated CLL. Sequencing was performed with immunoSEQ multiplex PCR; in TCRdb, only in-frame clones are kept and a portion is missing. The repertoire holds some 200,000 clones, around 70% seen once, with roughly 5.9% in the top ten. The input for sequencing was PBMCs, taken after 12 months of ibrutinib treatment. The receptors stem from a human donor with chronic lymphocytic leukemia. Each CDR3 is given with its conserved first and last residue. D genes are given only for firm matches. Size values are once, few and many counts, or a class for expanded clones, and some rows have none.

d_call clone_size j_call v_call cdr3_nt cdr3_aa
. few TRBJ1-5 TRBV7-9 TGTGCCAGCAGCTTAACGGGGGTCCAGCCCCAGCATTTT CASSLTGVQPQHF
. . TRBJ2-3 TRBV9 TGTGCCAGCACCGGGGAGAGGGGGAGCACAGATACGCAGTATTTT CASTGERGSTDTQYF
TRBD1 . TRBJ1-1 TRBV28 TGTGCCAGCAGTTTACAGGGGGATACTGAAGCTTTCTTT CASSLQGDTEAFF
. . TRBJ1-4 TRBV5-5 TGTGCCAGCAGCGGACTCGGAGGGCGTAGTAATGAAAAACTGTTTTTT CASSGLGGRSNEKLFF
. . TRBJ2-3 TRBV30 TGTGCCTGGAGTCAGGGGTTCTCGCTTGCGGATACGCAGTATTTT CAWSQGFSLADTQYF
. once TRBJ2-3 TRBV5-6 TGTGCCAGCAGCGATACGGGGGGCACAGATACGCAGTATTTT CASSDTGGTDTQYF
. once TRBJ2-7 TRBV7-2 TGTGCCAGCAGCCCTGGGACGTCCACCGAGCAGTACTTC CASSPGTSTEQYF
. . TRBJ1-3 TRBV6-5 TGTGCCAGCAGTTACTCGGGCCTCTCTGGAAACACCATATATTTT CASSYSGLSGNTIYF
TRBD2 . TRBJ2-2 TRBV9 TGTGCCAGCAGCGCGAGCGGGAGTCGACGGGAGCTGTTTTTT CASSASGSRRELFF
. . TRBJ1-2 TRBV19 TGTGCCAGTAGTATAGACAGGGCTAACTATGGCTACACCTTC CASSIDRANYGYTF
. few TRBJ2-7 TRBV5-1 TGCGCCAGCAGCCTCTGGCCCAGCTCCTACGAGCAGTACTTC CASSLWPSSYEQYF
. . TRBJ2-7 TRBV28 TGTGCCAGCAGTTTATACAGGGGAGGGGAGCAGTACTTC CASSLYRGGEQYF
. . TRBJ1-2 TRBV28 TGTGCCAGCAGTTTAGTGGGTCCGGCAGGGGAGGATGATGGCTACACCTTC CASSLVGPAGEDDGYTF
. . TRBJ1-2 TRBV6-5 TGTGCCAGCAGCCCAGAGGCTCCTGGCTACACCTTC CASSPEAPGYTF
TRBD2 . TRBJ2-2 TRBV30 TGTGCCTGGAGACGTCTAGCGGGGGCGCGAGGCACCGGGGAGCTGTTTTTT CAWRRLAGARGTGELFF
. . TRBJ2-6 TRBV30 TGTGCCTGGAGTCCGTTGCCAGATTCAATATCTGGGGCCAACGTCCTGACTTTC CAWSPLPDSISGANVLTF
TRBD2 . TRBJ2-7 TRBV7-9 TGTGCCAGCAGCTACGGGGGGGACGAGCAGTACTTC CASSYGGDEQYF
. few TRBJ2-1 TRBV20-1 TGCAGTGCTGGCTACAATGAGCAGTTCTTC CSAGYNEQFF
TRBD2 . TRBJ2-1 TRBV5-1 TGCGCCAGCAGCTTGAAGGTGACTAGCCAGAGTGAGCAGTTCTTC CASSLKVTSQSEQFF
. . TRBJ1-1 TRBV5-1 TGCGCCAGCAGCGGAGACTTGAACACTGAAGCTTTCTTT CASSGDLNTEAFF
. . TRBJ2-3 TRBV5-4 TGTGCCAGCAGCACCCGGTCTGGCGGGGGCGCAGATACGCAGTATTTT CASSTRSGGGADTQYF
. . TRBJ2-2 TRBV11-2 TGTGCCAGCAGCTCCGTAGGGGGGAGAGGGGCCGGGGAGCTGTTTTTT CASSSVGGRGAGELFF
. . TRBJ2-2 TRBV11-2 TGTGCCAGCAGCTTTATTAGGACCGAAACGACAGCAAACACCGGGGAGCTGTTTTTT CASSFIRTETTANTGELFF
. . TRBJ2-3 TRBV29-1 TGCAGCGTTGAAGAGGGCCTAGCAGGCGCAGATACGCAGTATTTT CSVEEGLAGADTQYF
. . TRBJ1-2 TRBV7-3 TGTGCCAGCAGCCCATCGTCCCTCTCTATGGGAGACTATGGCTACACCTTC CASSPSSLSMGDYGYTF
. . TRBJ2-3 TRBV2 TGTGCCAGCGCCTCAAACCTGCTGGGAGATACGCAGTATTTT CASASNLLGDTQYF